What follows is one T cell receptor (beta chain) and its context. What it binds is unknown. Per the germline V gene, CDR1 is SGDLS and CDR2 is YYNGEE. The CDR3 has 12 residues. With V trimmed by 8 bases and J by 3 bases, 5 bases remained unmatched. It was patients with CD8+CD57+ cell expansion by flow cytometry who were chosen for sequencing. The sample is drawn from a study of CD8+CD57+ T cells in acquired aplastic anemia. Whole-study context: DNA from sorted CD4+ and CD8+ cells averaged around 3.5 ug.

Whole-study findings and limits: Patients and controls had in common twenty-nine CD8+ CDR3 sequences. In CD8+ cells, Simpson's diversity showed no significant difference between patients and controls.

Genomic DNA acted as the template from which TCR beta VDJ combination and CDR3 sequence profiling were carried out. Via MiXCR, TCRdb re-called the reads, giving one row per CDR3 protein. The repertoire holds over 150,000 distinct CDR3 sequences, with nearly 65% as singletons. The clonotype comes from a human donor with aplastic anemia. The chain recombines TRBV9 with TRBJ2-7, with 7 positions matching TRBD1. The sample taken for sequencing was sorted CD4+, CD8+, or CD8+CD57+ T cells (not recorded which) from PBMCs. CDR3 residues: CARTGQNYEQYF. The CDR3 nucleotides read TGTGCCAGGACAGGGCAGAACTACGAGCAGTACTTC.